A selection of T cell receptor beta chains follows, all from one sample in a study of naive and memory T cell subsets. TCRdb independently ran MiXCR on the UMI-ligation and nested PCR reads; one entry per CDR3 protein. The table lists about 150,000 distinct CDR3 sequences, approximately 22% of them singletons, with over 0.09% in the top ten. Material for sequencing was naive CD4+ T cells from blood. These receptors were collected from a human donor in good health. The CDR3 runs from the conserved cysteine through the conserved F or W. The D gene is left open where the match is weak. Clone size appears in some rows only: once, few, many, or a class for an expanded clone.

j_call d_call v_call clone_size cdr3_aa cdr3_nt
TRBJ2-3 . TRBV30 . CAWRRTTDTQYF TGTGCCTGGAGGAGGACCACAGATACGCAGTATTTT
TRBJ2-3 TRBD2 TRBV2 . CASTRGLAGLGDTQYF TGTGCCAGCACCCGTGGACTAGCGGGATTGGGGGATACGCAGTATTTT
TRBJ2-3 TRBD2 TRBV5-4 . CASSRNEGTSGTDTQYF TGTGCCAGCAGCCGGAACGAGGGGACTAGCGGCACAGATACGCAGTATTTT
TRBJ2-1 TRBD1 TRBV11-2 many CASSSRQGKLVLNNEQFF TGTGCCAGCAGCTCAAGACAGGGAAAACTAGTATTGAACAATGAGCAGTTCTTC
TRBJ2-3 TRBD2 TRBV6-5 . CASSPWTSGWQVDTQYF TGTGCCAGCAGTCCATGGACTAGCGGGTGGCAAGTGGATACGCAGTATTTT
TRBJ2-1 TRBD2 TRBV3-1 . CASSLLAGSNEQFF TGTGCCAGCTCACTACTAGCGGGGTCTAATGAGCAGTTCTTC
TRBJ2-3 TRBD2 TRBV15 . CATSRDGGRARADTQYF TGTGCCACCAGCAGAGATGGCGGGAGGGCCCGAGCAGATACGCAGTATTTT
TRBJ1-4 . TRBV7-8 . CASSLRRENEKLFF TGTGCCAGCAGCCTCCGTCGGGAAAATGAAAAACTGTTTTTT
TRBJ2-7 TRBD2 TRBV28 many CASSLAGTSFYEQYF TGTGCCAGCAGCCTGGCCGGGACTAGCTTCTACGAGCAGTACTTC
TRBJ2-7 . TRBV18 . CASSPAGGPTTYEQYF TGTGCCAGCTCACCGGCCGGAGGACCGACCACCTACGAGCAGTACTTC
TRBJ1-5 . TRBV19 many CASNSGRDSNQPQHF TGTGCCAGTAACTCGGGCAGGGATAGCAATCAGCCCCAGCATTTT
TRBJ1-1 . TRBV28 once CASSLLWGLKLNTEAFF TGTGCCAGCAGTTTATTATGGGGTCTTAAGTTAAACACTGAAGCTTTCTTT
TRBJ2-7 TRBD2 TRBV24-1 few CATTSGFGQYF TGTGCCACCACTAGCGGGTTCGGGCAGTACTTC
TRBJ1-1 . TRBV18 . CASSRDRKSSEAFF TGTGCCAGCTCACGTGATAGGAAATCGTCTGAAGCTTTCTTT
TRBJ2-7 TRBD2 TRBV6-2/TRBV6-3 once CASRRTSGLTYEQYF TGTGCCAGCAGGCGGACTAGCGGACTAACCTACGAGCAGTACTTC